One and the same sample provided the 5 T cell receptor beta chains below, sequenced in a study of T cell responses to AZD1222 COVID-19 vaccine. The table came from immunoSEQ multiplex PCR; TCRdb's copy has only in-frame clones and leaves some out. This sample has about 170,000 clones, with around nine tenths found just once. The sequencing used peripheral blood, collected on day 0 of AZD1222 vaccination. The receptors shown here come from an adult in good health.

The chain is built from TRBV2 and TRBJ1-2; 7 positions match TRBD1. Germline assignment: CDR1 SNHLY and CDR2 FYNNEI. The CDR3 is 16 residues long. The V and J ends lost 6 bases and 7 bases, in that order; junction bases with no gene match: 17. CDR3 loop: CASRVLLTGIWSGYTF. The CDR3 DNA sequence: TGTGCCAGCAGGGTACTGTTGACAGGGATCTGGAGTGGCTACACCTTC. Combining the CDR3 with reference TRBV2 and TRBJ1-2 gives the whole variable domain EPEVTQTPSHQVTQMGQEVILRCVPISNHLYFYWYRQILGQKVEFLVSFYNNEISEKSEIFDDQFSVERPDGSNFTLKIRSTKLEDSAMYFCASRVLLTGIWSGYTFGSGTRLTVV.

J is TRBJ2-5 and V is TRBV6-2 or TRBV6-3; D could derive from TRBD1 or TRBD2 (5 bases each). Per germline, CDR1 MNHEY and CDR2 SVGEGT. CDR3 length equals 15 residues. The V gene lost 2 bases and the J gene lost 1 base, with 11 bases spanning the gap. Written as DNA, the CDR3 is TGTGCCAGCAGTTACCTTGGGACCGCCCAAGAGACCCAGTACTTC. This gives the protein CASSYLGTAQETQYF.

The V and J genes are TRBV11-2 and TRBJ2-1, with 12 bases fitting TRBD2. The CDR3 spans 15 residues. V lost 6 bases, J lost 8 bases, and 8 bases stayed unmatched. Germline CDR1 and CDR2: SGHAT and FQNNGV. CDR3 coding DNA: TGTGCCAGCAGTACAACTAGCGGGGGGCCCTATGAGCAGTTCTTC. Residues: CASSTTSGGPYEQFF. Using reference TRBV11-2 and TRBJ2-1 for the parts outside the CDR3, the full variable domain is EAGVAQSPRYKIIEKRQSVAFWCNPISGHATLYWYQQILGQGPKLLIQFQNNGVVDDSQLPKDRFSAERLKGVDSTLKIQPAKLEDSAVYLCASSTTSGGPYEQFFGPGTRLTVL.

This rearrangement joins TRBV6-1 to TRBJ2-5; 7 bases are a match to TRBD2. V trimming: 4 bases; J trimming: 3 bases; junction bases outside the gene matches: 11. CDR1 MNHNS and CDR2 SASEGT come from the germline V gene. The CDR3 spans 16 residues. CDR3 protein: CASSAYGSGEKETQYF. DNA for the CDR3: TGTGCCAGCAGTGCCTACGGGAGCGGGGAAAAAGAGACCCAGTACTTC.

The chain is built from TRBV19 and TRBJ1-1; 12 bases fit TRBD1. CDR1 and CDR2 (germline): LNHDA, SQIVND (reference sequence). Trimming removed 4 bases from V and 1 base from J; junction bases left unmatched: 7. This CDR3 is 17 amino acids long. For the CDR3, the DNA is TGTGCCAGTAGTAGAGGGGACAGGGGGCTGTCGAACACTGAAGCTTTCTTT. It codes for CASSRGDRGLSNTEAFF.